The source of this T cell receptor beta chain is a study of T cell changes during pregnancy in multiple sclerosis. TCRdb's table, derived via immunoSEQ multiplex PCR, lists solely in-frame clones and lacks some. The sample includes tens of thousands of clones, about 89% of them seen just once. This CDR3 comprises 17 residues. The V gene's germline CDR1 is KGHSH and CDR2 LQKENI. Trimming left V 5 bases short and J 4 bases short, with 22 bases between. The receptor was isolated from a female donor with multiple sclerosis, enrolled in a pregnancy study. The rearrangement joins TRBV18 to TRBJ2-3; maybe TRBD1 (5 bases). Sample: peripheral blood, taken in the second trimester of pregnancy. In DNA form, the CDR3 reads TGTGCCAGCTCAAACCCTTCCCAGGGTTCCATTGCAGATACGCAGTATTTT. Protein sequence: CASSNPSQGSIADTQYF.